This passage covers 18 T cell receptor beta chains from one sample sequenced in a study of beta chain features in type 1 diabetes. Study results and limitations: All four CD4+ subsets from Type 1 diabetes patients carried moderately but significantly shorter TCRB CDR3s.

Expressed TCRB transcripts were sequenced after all isolated RNA was converted to cDNA. Repertoires were generated with immunoSEQ multiplex PCR, while TCRdb's copy carries only in-frame clones and drops some. The repertoire holds about 280,000 clones, with 15% as singletons. These TCRs' antigens remain unknown. The material sequenced was naive CD4+ T cells from blood. Source of these receptors: a man younger than 35 with type 1 diabetes.

This clone was observed a few times. The gene calls are TRBV9 and TRBJ1-1, with 7 bases fitting TRBD1. The CDR3 covers 13 residues. CDR1 is SGDLS, CDR2 YYNGEE, per germline. Losses at the gene ends were 7 bases for V and 4 bases for J; bases not matched to a gene: 7. The CDR3, as DNA: TGTGCCAGCGGGAAGACAGGGCTCACTGAAGCTTTCTTT. Translating gives CASGKTGLTEAFF.

This clone occurred a few times. The chain carries TRBV28 and TRBJ2-5; D possibly corresponds to TRBD2 (6 bases). Germline V gene lookup returns CDR1 MDHEN and CDR2 SYDVKM. This CDR3 is 13 amino acids long. V dropped 7 bases and J dropped 1 base, with 10 bases sitting between them. CDR3 DNA: TGTGCCAGCAATCCCGGGAGCCAAGAGACCCAGTACTTC. Protein sequence: CASNPGSQETQYF.

This sequence joins TRBV5-4 and TRBJ1-1; D is uncertain. V dropped 3 bases and J dropped 3 bases, with 15 bases sitting between them. This CDR3 comprises 15 residues. CDR1 SGHNT and CDR2 YYREEE come from the germline V gene (reference sequence). The CDR3, as DNA: TGTGCCAGCAGCTCCTTATACGGGTCCTACACTGAAGCTTTCTTT. Amino acids: CASSSLYGSYTEAFF. The entire variable domain, with the rest obtained from reference TRBV5-4 and TRBJ1-1, is as follows: ETGVTQSPTHLIKTRGQQVTLRCSSQSGHNTVSWYQQALGQGPQFIFQYYREEENGRGNFPPRFSGLQFPNYSSELNVNALELDDSALYLCASSSLYGSYTEAFFGQGTRLTVV.

This chain links TRBV28 with TRBJ2-3, with a weak D call TRBD1 (5 bases). Trimming stripped 6 bases from V and 3 bases from J, with 16 bases between. The CDR3 covers 15 residues. Germline-derived CDR1 and CDR2 are MDHEN and SYDVKM. The CDR3 here is CASSPHQGLTDTQYF. The CDR3, as DNA: TGTGCCAGCAGCCCGCATCAGGGTTTGACAGATACGCAGTATTTT.

This clone was found a few times. The chain couples TRBV6-5 to TRBJ2-3; D ambiguous. In germline, CDR1 is MNHEY, CDR2 SVGAGI. V was shortened by 6 bases and J by 1 base, with 14 bases between the two germline ends. CDR3 length equals 15 residues. CDR3 protein: CASSPRRPGTDTQYF. In nucleotides, the CDR3 is TGTGCCAGCAGCCCCCGGCGGCCAGGCACAGATACGCAGTATTTT.

This clone was found a few times. V usage is TRBV29-1 and J usage is TRBJ2-6; D gene unclear. With 5 bases removed from V and 1 base from J, the gap between germline ends came to 12 bases. Germline CDR1 and CDR2: SQVTM and ANQGSEA. This CDR3 region has 15 residues. This CDR3 reads CSVRVHNSGANVLTF. As DNA, the CDR3 is TGCAGCGTTCGGGTCCACAATTCTGGGGCCAACGTCCTGACTTTC.

This chain's CDR3 is CASSLTRLNTQYF. In DNA form, the CDR3 reads TGTGCCAGCAGCTTAACGCGTTTAAATACGCAGTATTTT. The rearrangement uses TRBV7-2 and TRBJ2-3; D is unclear. Germline V gives CDR1 SGHTA, CDR2 FQGNSA. The CDR3 spans 13 residues. Trimming removed 2 bases at V and 7 bases at J, with 10 bases between.

In this sample, this clone turned up a few times. V gene TRBV5-1 combines with J gene TRBJ2-1, with 7 positions matching TRBD2. V lost 0 bases, J lost 1 base, and 7 bases stayed unmatched. Germline V gene sequence: CDR1 SGHRS, CDR2 YFSETQ. The CDR3 contains 17 residues. As DNA, the CDR3 is TGCGCCAGCAGCTTGGGGCGATCTAGCGGATCCTACAATGAGCAGTTCTTC. This translates into CASSLGRSSGSYNEQFF.

This clone showed up just a few times. The chain joins TRBV6-6 to TRBJ2-1, with 7 positions matching TRBD1. This CDR3 contains 16 residues. V shed 1 base and J 3 bases; nucleotides not matched to a gene: 6. CDR1 and CDR2 from the germline V gene are MNHNY and SVGAGI (reference sequence). The CDR3 sequence is CASSYLPGQYYNEQFF. The CDR3 nucleotides read TGTGCCAGCAGTTACTTACCGGGACAGTACTACAATGAGCAGTTCTTC.

This clone was picked up a small number of times. The V gene is TRBV29-1, the J gene TRBJ1-1; D is ambiguous. Trimming removed 4 bases from V and 3 bases from J, with 15 bases in between. Per the germline V gene, CDR1 is SQVTM and CDR2 is ANQGSEA. This CDR3 is 14 amino acids long. Written as DNA, the CDR3 is TGCAGCGTTGCGCTGCGCCTTAGAGACACTGAAGCTTTCTTT. Its translation: CSVALRLRDTEAFF.

The V gene is TRBV28, the J gene TRBJ2-7; 9 positions agree with TRBD1. This CDR3 is built from 15 residues. Germline V gene data show CDR1 as MDHEN and CDR2 as SYDVKM. With V trimmed by 7 bases and J by 7 bases, 14 bases remained unmatched. CDR3: CASMTVVQGAAEQYF. The CDR3 region has the DNA TGTGCCAGCATGACAGTAGTACAGGGGGCTGCGGAGCAGTACTTC.

In this sample, this clone turned up a few times. The chain carries TRBV27 and TRBJ2-5; D possibly corresponds to TRBD1 (6 bases). Germline-derived CDR1 and CDR2 are MNHEY and SMNVEV (reference sequence). V was shortened by 1 base and J by 7 bases, with 16 bases between the two germline ends. CDR3 length equals 15 residues. The chain's CDR3 is CASSLWGTQGRTQYF. The CDR3 coding sequence is TGTGCCAGCAGTTTATGGGGGACCCAGGGGCGGACCCAGTACTTC.

This clone was found a few times. The chain joins TRBV21-1 to TRBJ2-1; no check of the table's D call, TRBD2, against the DNA was made. TRBV21-1 is a known pseudogene. The length of the CDR3 is 14 residues. CDR3 protein: CAVEGREGGNEQFF. CDR3 DNA sequence: TGTGCCGTCGAAGGACGGGAGGGGGGCAATGAGCAGTTCTTC.

CDR3 region: CASSLSRYNTGELFF. The CDR3 DNA is TGTGCCAGCAGCTTAAGTCGCTATAACACCGGGGAGCTGTTTTTT. The gene calls are TRBV7-8 and TRBJ2-2; D ambiguous. Trimming took off 2 bases at V and 2 bases at J, with 9 bases between the two ends. Germline V gives CDR1 SGHVS, CDR2 FQNEAQ. The CDR3 runs to 15 residues.

The sample holds a few counts of this clone. The genes are TRBV30 and TRBJ1-1; D is ambiguous. The V gene's germline CDR1 is GTSNPN and CDR2 SVGIG (reference sequence). Trimming pared 3 bases from V and 1 base from J, leaving 9 bases between. The CDR3 has 13 amino acids. CDR3 sequence reads: CAWRTVGNTEAFF. DNA for the CDR3: TGTGCCTGGAGAACAGTGGGGAACACTGAAGCTTTCTTT.

This clone showed up just a few times. The chain uses TRBV27 and TRBJ1-2, with a possible D match to TRBD1 (5 bases). The CDR3 spans 10 residues. The germline V gene encodes CDR1 MNHEY and CDR2 SMNVEV (reference sequence). Deletions cut 11 bases from V and 8 bases from J, with 12 bases between. DNA for the CDR3: TGTGCCGGCCCGGGGGACGGCTACACCTTC. Translation gives CAGPGDGYTF.

V is TRBV15 and J is TRBJ2-2; possibly TRBD2 for D (7 bases). Germline lookup yields CDR1 LNHNV and CDR2 YYDKDF (reference sequence). Trimming removed 1 base from V and 4 bases from J, with 19 bases in between. The CDR3 is 18 residues long. The CDR3 DNA follows: TGTGCCACCAGCAGAGTTATTATGGCGGGGGCGGGCACCGGGGAGCTGTTTTTT. Translating it yields CATSRVIMAGAGTGELFF.

This chain links TRBV28 with TRBJ2-3; TRBD2 is a possible D gene (5 bases). Germline CDR1 MDHEN, CDR2 SYDVKM. This CDR3 has 13 residues. V was cut by 7 bases and J by 3 bases, with 11 bases left in between. The CDR3, as DNA: TGTGCCAGCAATCCGGGGTGGACAGATACGCAGTATTTT. Translating gives CASNPGWTDTQYF.